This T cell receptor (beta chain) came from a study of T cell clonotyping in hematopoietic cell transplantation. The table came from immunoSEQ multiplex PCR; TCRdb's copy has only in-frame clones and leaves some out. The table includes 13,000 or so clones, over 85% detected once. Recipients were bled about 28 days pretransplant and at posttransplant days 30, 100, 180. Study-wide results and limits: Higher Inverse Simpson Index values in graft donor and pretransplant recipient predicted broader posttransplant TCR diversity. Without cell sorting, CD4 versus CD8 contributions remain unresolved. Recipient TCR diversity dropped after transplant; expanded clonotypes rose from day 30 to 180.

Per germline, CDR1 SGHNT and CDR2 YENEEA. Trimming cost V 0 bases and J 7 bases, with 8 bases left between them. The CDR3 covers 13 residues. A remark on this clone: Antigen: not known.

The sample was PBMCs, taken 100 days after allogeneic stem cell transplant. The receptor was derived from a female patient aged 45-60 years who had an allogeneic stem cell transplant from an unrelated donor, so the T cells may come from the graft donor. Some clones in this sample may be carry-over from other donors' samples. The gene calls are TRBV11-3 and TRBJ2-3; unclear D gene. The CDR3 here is CASSLDPSHTQYF. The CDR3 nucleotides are TGTGCCAGCAGCTTAGACCCGTCGCATACGCAGTATTTT. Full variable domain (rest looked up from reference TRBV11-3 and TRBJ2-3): EAGVVQSPRYKIIEKKQPVAFWCNPISGHNTLYWYLQNLGQGPELLIRYENEEAVDDSQLPKDRFSAERLKGVDSTLKIQPAELGDSAVYLCASSLDPSHTQYFGPGTRLTVL.